Each of the 22 T cell receptor beta chains below was sequenced from the same sample in a study of CD8 T cells in Susac syndrome. With random hexamers, roughly 0.45 to 1 ug RNA was reverse transcribed. Via MiXCR, TCRdb re-called the immunoSEQ multiplex PCR reads, giving one row per CDR3 protein. Here the sample spans about 120,000 distinct CDR3 sequences, around 92% being singletons. Sequencing used CD4+ T cells from PBMCs. Receptor source: a human donor with multiple sclerosis.

The gene calls are TRBV29-1 and TRBJ2-7; TRBD2 aligns across 7 bases. CDR1 and CDR2 from the germline V gene are SQVTM and ANQGSEA. The CDR3 runs to 13 residues. Germline trimming cut 5 bases from V and 2 bases from J; bases unmatched to any gene: 6. The CDR3 sequence is CSVQGRGAYEQYF. The CDR3 region has the DNA TGCAGCGTTCAAGGTCGGGGGGCCTACGAGCAGTACTTC.

CDR3 coding DNA: TGTGCCAGCAGCGCGTCGACAGGGCCCCAACATACGCAGTATTTT. It encodes CASSASTGPQHTQYF. The chain has TRBV7-9 and TRBJ2-3, with 7 bases aligning to TRBD1. The CDR3 sequence is 15 residues long. The junction had 12 bases not matched to a gene; V was cut back by 5 bases and J by 7 bases. Germline values: CDR1 SEHNR, CDR2 FQNEAQ (reference sequence).

This sequence joins TRBV5-1 and TRBJ2-3; D unclear. This CDR3 has 17 amino acids. V shed 4 bases and J shed 0 bases, with 18 bases lying between them. The germline CDR1 and CDR2 sequences are SGHRS and YFSETQ. In nucleotides, the CDR3 is TGCGCCAGCAGCCGCAATCCGACATCCGGGAGCACAGATACGCAGTATTTT. As protein: CASSRNPTSGSTDTQYF.

The chain is built from TRBV4-3 and TRBJ2-7; D unresolved. The CDR3 runs 14 residues. The V gene's germline CDR1 is LGHNA and CDR2 YSLEER. Trimming cost V 1 base and J 2 bases, with 9 bases left between them. The CDR3 region is CASSQVPGPYEQYF. For the CDR3, the DNA is TGCGCCAGCAGCCAAGTTCCAGGACCCTACGAGCAGTACTTC.

This chain connects TRBV19 to TRBJ1-1; D might be TRBD1 (5 bases). The V gene lost 3 bases and the J gene lost 7 bases, with 15 bases spanning the gap. CDR1 is LNHDA and CDR2 is SQIVND in the germline V gene (reference sequence). The CDR3 sequence is 14 residues long. CDR3 loop: CASSIDRYNFEAFF. The CDR3 DNA reads TGTGCCAGTAGTATTGACAGATACAACTTTGAAGCTTTCTTT.

V is TRBV5-1 and J is TRBJ2-1; 7 nucleotides align to TRBD1. Germline CDR1 reads SGHRS; CDR2 reads YFSETQ. The CDR3 has 14 amino acids. V gave up 0 bases and J gave up 8 bases; unmatched junction bases: 5. The CDR3 nucleotides read TGCGCCAGCAGCTTGGGACAGGGATGGGATGAGCAGTTCTTC. Its translation is CASSLGQGWDEQFF.

The chain couples TRBV27 to TRBJ2-5; 7 nucleotides match TRBD2. In germline, CDR1 is MNHEY, CDR2 SMNVEV (reference sequence). The CDR3 covers 13 residues. V was clipped by 7 bases and J by 5 bases; unmatched bases: 7. CDR3 in DNA: TGTGCCAGCACCTCGGGGGGAACTGAGACCCAGTACTTC. As protein: CASTSGGTETQYF.

The rearrangement joins TRBV11-2 to TRBJ1-2; no definite D call. This CDR3 has 12 amino acids. V shed 5 bases and J shed 5 bases, with 9 bases lying between them. Germline V gene data show CDR1 as SGHAT and CDR2 as FQNNGV. For the CDR3, the DNA is TGTGCCAGCAGCCCCACCGATTATGGCTACACCTTC. This codes for CASSPTDYGYTF.

V gene TRBV12-5 combines with J gene TRBJ2-7, with D perhaps TRBD1 or TRBD2 (7 bases each). V lost 3 bases to trimming and J lost 2 bases, with 14 bases between them. In germline, CDR1 is LGHNT, CDR2 FRNRAP. This CDR3 comprises 15 residues. The CDR3 protein is CASGLPAGQTYEQYF. Written as DNA, the CDR3 is TGTGCTAGTGGTTTACCAGCGGGACAGACCTACGAGCAGTACTTC.

The rearrangement links TRBV7-9 to TRBJ2-4; D is undetermined. The CDR3 totals 14 residues. The V gene's germline CDR1 is SEHNR and CDR2 FQNEAQ (reference sequence). The germline V and J ends were trimmed by 1 base and 7 bases, with 11 bases remaining between them. This CDR3 reads CASSLVAAGNIQYF. The CDR3 DNA is TGTGCCAGCAGCTTAGTAGCAGCCGGGAACATTCAGTACTTC.

The gene calls are TRBV5-1 and TRBJ2-7; 8 positions match TRBD1. Trimming took 5 bases from V and 4 from J; bases not matched to a gene: 8. CDR1 and CDR2 from the germline V gene are SGHRS and YFSETQ. The CDR3 is 14 amino acids. The CDR3: CASRGGTGGYEQYF. CDR3 nucleotides: TGCGCCAGCAGAGGGGGGACAGGCGGATACGAGCAGTACTTC.

The chain employs TRBV11-2 and TRBJ2-5, with TRBD2 as a possible D gene (7 bases). CDR3 length: 15 amino acids. In germline, CDR1 is SGHAT, CDR2 FQNNGV. V shed 3 bases and J shed 5 bases, with 16 bases lying between them. CDR3 sequence (DNA): TGTGCCAGCAGCTTGAGGGGGGGGCGTTACGAGACCCAGTACTTC. Its protein is CASSLRGGRYETQYF.

CDR3 sequence reads: CSAVRDYSSYEQYF. CDR3 DNA sequence: TGCAGTGCCGTCCGAGATTACAGCTCCTACGAGCAGTACTTC. The chain couples TRBV20-1 to TRBJ2-7; D unclear. From germline, CDR1 is DFQATT and CDR2 SNEGSKA (reference sequence). V was clipped by 6 bases and J by 0 bases, with 15 bases between them. The CDR3 length is 14 residues.

The V call is TRBV10-3, the J call TRBJ1-1, with 9 bases that match TRBD1. The germline CDR1 and CDR2 sequences are ENHRY and SYGVKD. The CDR3 is 13 amino acids. Germline trimming cut 7 bases from V and 4 bases from J; bases unmatched to any gene: 4. The CDR3 DNA follows: TGTGCCATCATAACAGGGGGCTTCACTGAAGCTTTCTTT. It encodes CAIITGGFTEAFF.

The chain recombines TRBV28 with TRBJ1-1; D is unresolved. Per the germline V gene, CDR1 is MDHEN and CDR2 is SYDVKM. V was clipped by 5 bases and J by 7 bases, with 11 bases between them. The CDR3 extends over 12 amino acids. CDR3 sequence: CASSLRKLEAFF. Written as DNA, the CDR3 is TGTGCCAGCAGTCTGAGGAAGCTTGAAGCTTTCTTT. Full variable domain (rest looked up from reference TRBV28 and TRBJ1-1): DVKVTQSSRYLVKRTGEKVFLECVQDMDHENMFWYRQDPGLGLRLIYFSYDVKMKEKGDIPEGYSVSREKKERFSLILESASTNQTSMYLCASSLRKLEAFFGQGTRLTVV.

This clonotype was found once. The rearrangement links TRBV28 to TRBJ1-6; 7 bases line up with TRBD1. The CDR3 loop spans 14 amino acids. J gave up 7 bases and V 7 bases, and 7 bases lay outside the gene matches. Germline CDR1 reads MDHEN; CDR2 reads SYDVKM. CDR3 sequence: CASTFGQANSPLHF. The DNA for the CDR3 is TGTGCCAGCACCTTCGGACAGGCCAATTCACCCCTCCACTTT.

The chain combines TRBV3-1 with TRBJ1-6; D uncertain. Germline-derived CDR1 and CDR2 are LGHDT and YNNKEL (reference sequence). Deletions cut 1 base from V and 14 bases from J, with 9 bases between. The CDR3 is 12 residues long. The CDR3 coding sequence is TGTGCCAGCAGCCAAGCTACTGCGGCCCTCCACTTT. It codes for CASSQATAALHF.

The V call is TRBV9, the J call TRBJ2-5; tentative D call: TRBD2 (5 bases). Between the trimmed V and J ends, which lost 1 base and 4 bases, there was a span of 14 bases. The CDR3 covers 15 residues. Germline V lookup: CDR1 SGDLS, CDR2 YYNGEE. The CDR3 protein is CASSVNPAEGETQYF. CDR3 nucleotide sequence: TGTGCCAGCAGCGTAAACCCCGCCGAGGGAGAGACCCAGTACTTC.

The chain couples TRBV7-3 to TRBJ2-3, with D unclear. V lost 5 bases and J lost 6, with 15 bases in between. The CDR3 contains 14 residues. Per the germline V gene, CDR1 is SGHTA and CDR2 is FQGTGA. In DNA, the CDR3 is TGTGCCAGCAGCCTCTCGCGCTACACGGATACGCAGTATTTT. This gives the protein CASSLSRYTDTQYF.

The V and J genes are TRBV12-3 or TRBV12-4 and TRBJ1-1; 9 bases match TRBD1. Losses at the gene ends were 5 bases for V and 2 bases for J; bases not matched to a gene: 3. CDR3 length: 14 amino acids. The CDR3 loop reads CASSTTGGNTEAFF. In nucleotides, the CDR3 is TGTGCCAGCAGTACCACAGGGGGCAACACTGAAGCTTTCTTT.

V and J are TRBV19 and TRBJ2-7; D possibly uses TRBD1 or TRBD2 (6 bases each). The CDR3 length is 11 residues. Trimming took 8 bases from V and 6 from J, leaving 11 bases between them. Germline CDR1 reads LNHDA; CDR2 reads SQIVND (reference sequence). CDR3: CASLEGGEQYF. CDR3 coding DNA: TGTGCCAGTCTGGAGGGGGGCGAGCAGTACTTC.

This clonotype has just a few counts. The V call is TRBV9, the J call TRBJ1-2; D uncertain. The V end lost 0 bases, the J end lost 3 bases, and 12 bases lay between the germline ends. The CDR3 has 15 amino acids. The germline V gene has CDR1 SGDLS and CDR2 YYNGEE. CDR3 residues: CASSVGMGSDYGYTF. The CDR3 region has the DNA TGTGCCAGCAGCGTAGGAATGGGTTCTGACTATGGCTACACCTTC. The full variable domain, with the rest looked up from reference TRBV9 and TRBJ1-2, is DSGVTQTPKHLITATGQRVTLRCSPRSGDLSVYWYQQSLDQGLQFLIQYYNGEERAKGNILERFSAQQFPDLHSELNLSSLELGDSALYFCASSVGMGSDYGYTFGSGTRLTVV.